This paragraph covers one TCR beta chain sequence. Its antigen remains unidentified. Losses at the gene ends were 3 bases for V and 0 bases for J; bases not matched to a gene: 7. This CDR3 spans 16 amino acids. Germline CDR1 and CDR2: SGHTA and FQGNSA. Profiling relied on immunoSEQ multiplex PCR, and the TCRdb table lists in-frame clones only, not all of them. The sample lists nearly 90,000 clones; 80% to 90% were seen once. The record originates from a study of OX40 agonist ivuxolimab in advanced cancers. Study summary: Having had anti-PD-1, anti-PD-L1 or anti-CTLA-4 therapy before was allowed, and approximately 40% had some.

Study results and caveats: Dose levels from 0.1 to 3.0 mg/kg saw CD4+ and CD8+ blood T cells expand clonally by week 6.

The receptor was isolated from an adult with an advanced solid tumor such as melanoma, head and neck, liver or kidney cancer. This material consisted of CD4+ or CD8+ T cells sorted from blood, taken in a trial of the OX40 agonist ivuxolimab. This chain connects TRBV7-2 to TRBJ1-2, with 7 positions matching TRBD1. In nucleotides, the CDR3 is TGTGCCAGCAGCTTTCAGGGACAGACTACTAACTATGGCTACACCTTC. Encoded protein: CASSFQGQTTNYGYTF. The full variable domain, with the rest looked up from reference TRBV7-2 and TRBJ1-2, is GAGVSQSPSNKVTEKGKDVELRCDPISGHTALYWYRQSLGQGLEFLIYFQGNSAPDKSGLPSDRFSAERTGGSVSTLTIQRTQQEDSAVYLCASSFQGQTTNYGYTFGSGTRLTVV.